This TCR beta chain was captured in a study of a mutant IDH1 vaccine in newly diagnosed glioma. Whole-study context: Sex distribution of treated patients was about 62% male and roughly 40% female; mean age was around 40 years. Study-level points and caveats: Pseudoprogression looked unconnected to shifts in top peripheral T cell clonotypes.

Time point specified: week 35, safety follow-up. The investigators gave 300 ug of mutant IDH1 20-mer peptide in each vaccine dose, together with topical imiquimod. There were eight vaccinations for patients, given in weeks 1, 3, 5, 7, 11, 15, 19 and 23. In the case of this clone: Its specificity is unknown.

The germline V and J ends were trimmed by 8 bases and 4 bases, with 11 bases remaining between them. The CDR3 is 12 amino acids. Germline V gene data show CDR1 as MDHEN and CDR2 as SYDVKM. Clones were sequenced by immunoSEQ multiplex PCR, and TCRdb holds only the in-frame ones, with some missing. Among 30,000 or so clones listed, roughly three quarters were seen once. The source was PBMCs, collected from a glioma patient whose treatment included an IDH1 peptide vaccine. The rearrangement links TRBV28 to TRBJ1-1; possible D gene TRBD1, 6 bases. The TCR comes from a woman aged 25 to 39 with glioma. Some clones in this sample may be carry-over from other donors' samples. The CDR3 coding sequence is TGTGCCAGCCAACCAGGGGTCACTGAAGCTTTCTTT. Protein product: CASQPGVTEAFF.